Shown below are 24 T cell receptor beta chains from a single sample sequenced in a study of sequential checkpoint blockade in melanoma (dated by TCRdb to the late 2010s). In the paper's terms, the treatment or condition label means: randomized to nivolumab then ipilimumab (arm A) or the reverse (arm B). Receptors were amplified or captured by the immunoSEQ multiplex PCR assay. Here the immuneACCESS table is served through TCRdb, limited to in-frame sequences with V and J called. Missing clones are a known gap in these copies; in checked studies unresolved V genes cover under half, and the rest lacks a known reason. The sample records several thousand clones, under 60% of which are singletons. The ten largest clones represent around 45% of the sample. The sequenced sample was CD8+ T cells sorted from blood (inferred from file names), obtained from a patient given nivolumab and ipilimumab in sequence. These receptors all come from a human donor with melanoma.

The chain combines TRBV6-5 with TRBJ2-7, with D possibly TRBD2 on 6 matching bases. From germline, CDR1 is MNHEY and CDR2 SVGAGI. V was pared by 7 bases and J by 3 bases, with 7 bases between. The CDR3 sequence is 11 residues long. CDR3 in DNA: TGTGCCAGCATGGGGGGCTACGAGCAGTACTTC. The encoded protein is CASMGGYEQYF.

This clone has just a few counts. This sequence joins TRBV27 and TRBJ2-7; D remains ambiguous. Germline V gives CDR1 MNHEY, CDR2 SMNVEV (reference sequence). The CDR3 extends over 15 amino acids. The ends were cut back, 4 bases at V and 2 bases at J, with 15 bases in the middle. Here the CDR3 DNA reads TGTGCCAGCAGTTCCTCCGTTTATGCGACCTACGAGCAGTACTTC. This translates into CASSSSVYATYEQYF.

This chain connects TRBV4-1 to TRBJ2-7, with 8 bases identical to TRBD1. Germline V gives CDR1 MGHRA, CDR2 YSYEKL. V dropped 1 base and J dropped 4; count of bases not matched to a gene: 9. The length of the CDR3 is 16 residues. In nucleotides, the CDR3 is TGCGCCAGCAGCCAAGGTACCGGACAGGGCGAATACGAGCAGTACTTC. It is translated as CASSQGTGQGEYEQYF.

The chain is built from TRBV10-2 and TRBJ1-2, with a possible D match to TRBD1 (6 bases). The CDR3 runs to 13 residues. V dropped 0 bases and J dropped 8 bases, with 10 bases sitting between them. CDR1 WSHSY and CDR2 SAAADI come from the germline V gene. The CDR3 spells CASSESRGIGYTF. The CDR3, as DNA: TGCGCCAGCAGTGAGTCGAGGGGGATCGGCTACACCTTC.

The CDR3 DNA sequence: TGTGCCAGCAGCTTGGTCGGGACAGCCTACAACTATGGCTACACCTTC. This sequence encodes CASSLVGTAYNYGYTF. This chain connects TRBV7-9 to TRBJ1-2, with 7 positions matching TRBD1. The CDR3 totals 16 residues. The germline CDR1 and CDR2 sequences are SEHNR and FQNEAQ (reference sequence). Losses at the gene ends were 3 bases for V and 2 bases for J; bases not matched to a gene: 9.

The chain joins TRBV4-2 to TRBJ2-1, with D tentatively TRBD2 (5 bases). The CDR3 has 12 residues. Germline assignment: CDR1 LGHNA and CDR2 YNFKEQ. The ends were cut back, 0 bases at V and 10 bases at J, with 7 bases in the middle. CDR3 residues: CASSQEGVEQFF. In DNA, the CDR3 is TGTGCCAGCAGCCAAGAGGGAGTGGAGCAGTTCTTC.

This clone was counted a few times. DNA for the CDR3: TGTGCCAGCAGCCAAGCGGAGACTGAAAATAGCAATCAGCCCCAGCATTTT. Amino acid sequence: CASSQAETENSNQPQHF. The rearrangement uses TRBV7-9 and TRBJ1-5; unclear D gene. The germline V and J ends were trimmed by 5 bases and 0 bases, with 17 bases remaining between them. Germline CDR1 SEHNR, CDR2 FQNEAQ (reference sequence). The CDR3 covers 17 residues.

This clone was seen only a few times. J is TRBJ2-7 and V is TRBV6-1; 8 bases align to TRBD1. With V trimmed by 5 bases and J by 4 bases, 7 bases remained unmatched. The CDR3 totals 14 residues. From germline, CDR1 is MNHNS and CDR2 SASEGT. The CDR3 DNA reads TGTGCCAGCAGTTCGCCGGGACAGGCTTACGAGCAGTACTTC. As protein: CASSSPGQAYEQYF.

This clone was seen a single time. The chain links TRBV15 to TRBJ2-5; D perhaps matches TRBD2 (5 bases). The J call is doubtful: the DNA matches TRBJ2-7 better. The CDR3 spans 13 residues. Germline CDR1 and CDR2: LNHNV and YYDKDF (reference sequence). In DNA, the CDR3 is TGTGCCACCAGCAGAGCTCGGGACTACGAGCAGTACTTC. Protein product: CATSRARDYEQYF.

The genes are TRBV10-3 and TRBJ1-3; D remains unclear. The CDR3 consists of 16 residues. Trimming stripped 0 bases from V and 0 bases from J, with 9 bases between. Germline CDR1 reads ENHRY; CDR2 reads SYGVKD. Written as DNA, the CDR3 is TGTGCCATCAGTGAGTCCGTGAGGGACTCTGGAAACACCATATATTTT. Its translation is CAISESVRDSGNTIYF.

The chain carries TRBV5-6 and TRBJ2-3; D gene uncertain. This CDR3 spans 13 amino acids. Germline CDR1 reads SGHDT; CDR2 reads YYEEEE. Trimming shortened V by 4 bases and J by 1 base, and 7 bases separated the two germline ends. The CDR3 reads CASSATGTDTQYF. The CDR3 DNA follows: TGTGCCAGCAGCGCAACAGGCACAGATACGCAGTATTTT.

This clone was detected only a few times. The chain links TRBV5-1 to TRBJ2-7; 11 positions agree with TRBD1. In germline, CDR1 is SGHRS, CDR2 YFSETQ. The CDR3 runs to 15 residues. Unmatched junction bases numbered 3, after V lost 1 base and J lost 3 bases. The CDR3 region has the DNA TGCGCCAGCAGCTTGTCGGGGACAGGGGGCTACGAGCAGTACTTC. Translated, it gives CASSLSGTGGYEQYF.

V usage is TRBV2 and J usage is TRBJ2-5; D possibly corresponds to TRBD2 (5 bases). The CDR3 has 15 amino acids. CDR1 and CDR2 from the germline V gene are SNHLY and FYNNEI. V lost 7 bases and J lost 4, with 19 bases in between. CDR3 nucleotides: TGTGCCAGCACCCCCAGCCCCTTCGAGGGAGAGACCCAGTACTTC. Protein product: CASTPSPFEGETQYF.

V gene TRBV27 combines with J gene TRBJ2-1, with D possibly TRBD2 on 5 matching bases. Per the germline V gene, CDR1 is MNHEY and CDR2 is SMNVEV (reference sequence). The CDR3 covers 12 residues. Trimming cost V 2 bases and J 9 bases, with 8 bases left between them. CDR3 sequence reads: CASSLDGVEQFF. Here the CDR3 DNA reads TGTGCCAGCAGTTTAGACGGGGTTGAGCAGTTCTTC.

The V gene is TRBV10-1, the J gene TRBJ2-1, with D unresolved. Trimming left V 2 bases short and J 5 bases short, with 10 bases between. Germline CDR1 is WNHNN and CDR2 is SYGVQD (reference sequence). This CDR3 contains 14 residues. CDR3 in amino acids: CASSEGPYDNEQFF. DNA of the CDR3: TGCGCCAGCAGTGAGGGGCCCTACGACAATGAGCAGTTCTTC.

The V gene is TRBV4-1, the J gene TRBJ1-2; 9 bases line up with TRBD1. The CDR3 is 15 residues long. In germline, CDR1 is MGHRA, CDR2 YSYEKL. V lost 5 bases, J lost 3 bases, and 7 bases stayed unmatched. Written as DNA, the CDR3 is TGCGCCAGCAGCTTGGGACAGGGAGGGCACTATGGCTACACCTTC. Its protein product is CASSLGQGGHYGYTF.

The chain links TRBV5-1 to TRBJ2-3; TRBD1 aligns across 10 bases. CDR1 and CDR2 (germline): SGHRS, YFSETQ. The ends lost 3 bases at V and 5 bases at J; junction bases unmatched: 9. CDR3 length equals 16 residues. CDR3 loop: CASSSSTGGARDTQYF. The CDR3 DNA is TGCGCCAGCAGCTCCTCGACAGGGGGCGCGAGAGATACGCAGTATTTT. The whole variable domain, remainder taken from reference TRBV5-1 and TRBJ2-3, is KAGVTQTPRYLIKTRGQQVTLSCSPISGHRSVSWYQQTPGQGLQFLFEYFSETQRNKGNFPGRFSGRQFSNSRSEMNVSTLELGDSALYLCASSSSTGGARDTQYFGPGTRLTVL.

This clone was observed a single time. The J gene is TRBJ2-1, the V gene TRBV15, with D perhaps matching TRBD2 (5 bases). Germline CDR1 is LNHNV and CDR2 is YYDKDF (reference sequence). The CDR3 has 15 amino acids. V shed 3 bases and J shed 0 bases, with 9 bases lying between them. The CDR3 region is CATSSEGSSYNEQFF. The CDR3 coding sequence is TGTGCCACCAGCAGCGAGGGTAGCTCCTACAATGAGCAGTTCTTC.

This rearrangement joins TRBV10-1 to TRBJ2-2, with a weak D call TRBD1 (5 bases). The CDR3 contains 14 residues. V lost 0 bases and J 7 bases, leaving 9 bases between the germline ends. Germline V gives CDR1 WNHNN, CDR2 SYGVQD (reference sequence). The CDR3 region is CASSESAGIGELFF. The CDR3 region has the DNA TGCGCCAGCAGTGAGTCGGCAGGGATCGGGGAGCTGTTTTTT.

The sample holds a few counts of this clone. The chain recombines TRBV10-2 with TRBJ2-7; 8 bases line up with TRBD2. V dropped 6 bases and J dropped 2; count of bases not matched to a gene: 18. Germline CDR1 is WSHSY and CDR2 is SAAADI. CDR3 size: 18 residues. The CDR3 protein is CASSPPGGLGGRAYEQYF. The CDR3 DNA sequence: TGCGCCAGCAGCCCCCCGGGGGGGTTGGGGGGAAGAGCCTACGAGCAGTACTTC.

The chain links TRBV27 to TRBJ2-3; no clear D gene. Germline V gives CDR1 MNHEY, CDR2 SMNVEV (reference sequence). Deletions cut 5 bases from V and 2 bases from J, with 8 bases between. The CDR3 spans 13 residues. As DNA, the CDR3 is TGTGCCAGCAGTGACAAGTCCACAGATACGCAGTATTTT. Translated, it gives CASSDKSTDTQYF.

This clone has just a few counts. The rearrangement links TRBV7-9 to TRBJ2-7, with D perhaps TRBD1 (6 bases). This CDR3 is 14 amino acids long. Trimming pared 5 bases from V and 5 bases from J, leaving 16 bases between. Per germline, CDR1 SEHNR and CDR2 FQNEAQ (reference sequence). CDR3 loop: CASSPKDSLHEQYF. In nucleotides, the CDR3 is TGTGCCAGCAGCCCGAAGGACAGCCTCCACGAGCAGTACTTC.

The chain has TRBV19 and TRBJ1-5; 7 nucleotides line up with TRBD1. This CDR3 contains 15 residues. The J segment lost 4 bases and the V segment lost 3 bases, leaving 6 bases of the junction unmatched. The germline V gene has CDR1 LNHDA and CDR2 SQIVND (reference sequence). This CDR3 is CASSISKGANQPQHF. The DNA for the CDR3 is TGTGCCAGTAGTATCTCAAAGGGGGCGAATCAGCCCCAGCATTTT.

The chain recombines TRBV7-8 with TRBJ2-5; possible D gene TRBD1, 6 bases. The CDR3 consists of 12 residues. V was trimmed by 5 bases and J by 13 bases, leaving 17 bases between them. The germline V gene has CDR1 SGHVS and CDR2 FQNEAQ. The CDR3 region has the DNA TGTGCCAGCAGCACACTGACAGGCCGGCCGTACTTC. Its protein product is CASSTLTGRPYF.